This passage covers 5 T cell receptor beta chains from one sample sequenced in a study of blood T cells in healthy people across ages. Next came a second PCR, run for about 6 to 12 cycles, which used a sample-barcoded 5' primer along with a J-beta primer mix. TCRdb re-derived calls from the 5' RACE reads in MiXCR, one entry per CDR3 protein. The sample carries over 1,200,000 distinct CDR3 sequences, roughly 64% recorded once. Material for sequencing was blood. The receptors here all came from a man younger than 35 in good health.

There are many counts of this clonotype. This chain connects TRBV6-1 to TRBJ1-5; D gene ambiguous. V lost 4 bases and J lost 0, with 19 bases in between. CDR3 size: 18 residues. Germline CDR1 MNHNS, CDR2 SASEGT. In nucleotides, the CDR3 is TGTGCCAGCAGTGCCCCAGCGGGGATCCCCTATAGCAATCAGCCCCAGCATTTT. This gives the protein CASSAPAGIPYSNQPQHF.

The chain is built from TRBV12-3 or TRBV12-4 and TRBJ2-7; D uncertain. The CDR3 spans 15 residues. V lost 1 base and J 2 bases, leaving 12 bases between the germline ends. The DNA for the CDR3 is TGTGCCAGCAGTTTAGGGCTAGTGAGCACCTACGAGCAGTACTTC. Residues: CASSLGLVSTYEQYF.

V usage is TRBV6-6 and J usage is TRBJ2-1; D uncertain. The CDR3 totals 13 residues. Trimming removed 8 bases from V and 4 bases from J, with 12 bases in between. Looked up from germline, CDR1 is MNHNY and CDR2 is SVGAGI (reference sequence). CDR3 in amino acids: CASLSELYNEQFF. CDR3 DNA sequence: TGTGCCAGCCTCAGCGAGCTTTACAATGAGCAGTTCTTC.

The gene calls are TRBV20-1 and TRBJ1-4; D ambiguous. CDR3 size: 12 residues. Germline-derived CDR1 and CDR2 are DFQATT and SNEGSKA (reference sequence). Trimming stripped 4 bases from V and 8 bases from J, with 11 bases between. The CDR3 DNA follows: TGCAGTGCTACCGGGGAATACGAAAAACTGTTTTTT. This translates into CSATGEYEKLFF.

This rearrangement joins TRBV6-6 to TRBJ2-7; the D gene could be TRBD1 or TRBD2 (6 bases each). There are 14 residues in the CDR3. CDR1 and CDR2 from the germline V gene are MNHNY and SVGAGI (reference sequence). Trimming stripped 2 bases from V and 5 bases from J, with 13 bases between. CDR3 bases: TGTGCCAGCAGTTACGGGGGGCCAGGGCACGAGCAGTACTTC. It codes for CASSYGGPGHEQYF.